These 32 T cell receptor beta chains originate from one sample sequenced in a study of shared clonotypes between healthy human individuals. This table comes from immunoSEQ multiplex PCR, and its TCRdb copy is limited to in-frame clones, with some not included. Of about 1 million clones listed, about three quarters are singletons. The specimen sequenced was memory CD4+ T cells sorted from blood. Subset in this sample: CD45RA-negative fraction. These receptors were obtained from a man younger than 35 in good health.

J is TRBJ1-1 and V is TRBV6-6; D remains unclear. Germline-derived CDR1 and CDR2 are MNHNY and SVGAGI (reference sequence). Trimming left V 6 bases short and J 7 bases short, with 9 bases between. The CDR3 is 11 amino acids. The CDR3 region has the DNA TGTGCCAGCAGATTTCTCGATGAAGCTTTCTTT. Translating gives CASRFLDEAFF.

This chain joins TRBV5-1 and TRBJ1-2; D is unresolved. This CDR3 is 14 amino acids long. V lost 0 bases to trimming and J lost 3 bases, with 9 bases between them. Looked up from germline, CDR1 is SGHRS and CDR2 is YFSETQ. The CDR3 DNA is TGCGCCAGCAGCTTGGCCGGGCAGGACTATGGCTACACCTTC. This translates into CASSLAGQDYGYTF.

A few counts support this clone. Other DNA sequences of this sample code for an identical CDR3. The CDR3 reads CASSIEETQYF. In DNA, the CDR3 is TGTGCCAGTAGTATAGAAGAGACCCAGTACTTC. The chain combines TRBV19 with TRBJ2-5, with D uncertain. The length of the CDR3 is 11 residues. V was pared by 0 bases and J by 4 bases, with 0 bases between. Looked up from germline, CDR1 is LNHDA and CDR2 is SQIVND (reference sequence). Filled out from reference TRBV19 and TRBJ2-5, the complete variable domain reads DGGITQSPKYLFRKEGQNVTLSCEQNLNHDAMYWYRQDPGQGLRLIYYSQIVNDFQKGDIAEGYSVSREKKESFPLTVTSAQKNPTAFYLCASSIEETQYFGPGTRLLVL.

The chain employs TRBV10-3 and TRBJ1-3, with D uncertain. This CDR3 contains 15 residues. The V gene lost 3 bases and the J gene lost 3 bases, with 12 bases spanning the gap. Per the germline V gene, CDR1 is ENHRY and CDR2 is SYGVKD. CDR3 sequence: CAISEASKDGNTIYF. In DNA form, the CDR3 reads TGTGCCATCAGTGAAGCCTCTAAGGATGGAAACACCATATATTTT.

This clone has a single count. The V and J genes are TRBV5-1 and TRBJ1-1; perhaps TRBD1 as D (6 bases). Germline-derived CDR1 and CDR2 are SGHRS and YFSETQ. Trimming left V 1 base short and J 4 bases short, with 8 bases between. This CDR3 region has 13 residues. The CDR3: CASSLRGGTEAFF. In nucleotides, the CDR3 is TGCGCCAGCAGCTTGAGGGGGGGCACTGAAGCTTTCTTT.

The chain links TRBV10-3 to TRBJ2-5; TRBD2 aligns across 9 bases. From germline, CDR1 is ENHRY and CDR2 SYGVKD. After removal of 0 bases from V and 5 bases from J, the junction contained 7 bases not matched to a gene. The CDR3 contains 16 residues. CDR3 amino acids: CAISESGAGGSETQYF. The CDR3 bases are TGTGCCATCAGTGAGTCAGGAGCGGGGGGTTCTGAGACCCAGTACTTC.

The J gene is TRBJ1-5, the V gene TRBV4-3; the D gene is possibly TRBD1 (6 bases). The CDR3 length is 15 residues. CDR1 is LGHNA and CDR2 is YSLEER in the germline V gene. Trimming left V 0 bases short and J 9 bases short, with 15 bases between. CDR3 DNA: TGCGCCAGCAGCCAAGATCCAGGGGCGGGGGGGCCCCAGCATTTT. Its translation is CASSQDPGAGGPQHF.

The gene calls are TRBV28 and TRBJ2-3, with 9 nucleotides matching TRBD2. V shed 4 bases and J 4 bases; nucleotides not matched to a gene: 6. Germline V gene data show CDR1 as MDHEN and CDR2 as SYDVKM. The CDR3 is 15 residues long. The chain's CDR3 is CASSSWTSVADTQYF. The CDR3 nucleotides are TGTGCCAGCAGTTCCTGGACTAGCGTGGCAGATACGCAGTATTTT.

V is TRBV30 and J is TRBJ2-1, with 11 bases identical to TRBD2. This CDR3 region has 16 residues. V lost 6 bases to trimming and J lost 7 bases; unmatched junction nucleotides: 14. The V gene's germline CDR1 is GTSNPN and CDR2 SVGIG (reference sequence). CDR3: CACHKTLAGGGNEQFF. CDR3 nucleotides: TGTGCCTGCCATAAAACCCTAGCGGGAGGCGGGAATGAGCAGTTCTTC.

This clone was picked up many times. The chain links TRBV7-2 to TRBJ2-5; TRBD2 matches at 10 bases. V lost 5 bases, J lost 0 bases, and 12 bases stayed unmatched. CDR3 length: 18 residues. Per the germline V gene, CDR1 is SGHTA and CDR2 is FQGNSA. The CDR3 DNA follows: TGTGCCAGCAGCCGTGCCCCTAGCGGGAGCCTCGACCAAGAGACCCAGTACTTC. It specifies CASSRAPSGSLDQETQYF.

The chain combines TRBV30 with TRBJ2-3, with TRBD2 matching 11 bases. Germline CDR1 and CDR2: GTSNPN and SVGIG (reference sequence). The V gene end was trimmed by 3 bases and the J gene end by 0 bases; junction bases not matched to a gene: 11. This CDR3 has 18 residues. CDR3 sequence (DNA): TGTGCCTGGAGCGGGCACGGACTAGCGGGCGCAAGCACAGATACGCAGTATTTT. Protein: CAWSGHGLAGASTDTQYF.

This clone was seen at least ten times. The chain is built from TRBV30 and TRBJ2-2, with unresolved D. Germline CDR1 and CDR2: GTSNPN and SVGIG (reference sequence). Trimming stripped 4 bases from V and 3 bases from J, with 3 bases between. CDR3 length: 11 residues. The CDR3 protein is CAWMDTGELFF. CDR3 nucleotides: TGTGCCTGGATGGACACCGGGGAGCTGTTTTTT.

The V gene is TRBV7-9, the J gene TRBJ1-5; unclear D gene. V was cut by 1 base and J by 4 bases, with 8 bases left in between. This CDR3 has 14 amino acids. Per the germline V gene, CDR1 is SEHNR and CDR2 is FQNEAQ (reference sequence). The CDR3 nucleotides are TGTGCCAGCAGCTTAGGGTCCTATAATCAGCCCCAGCATTTT. It specifies CASSLGSYNQPQHF.

The chain employs TRBV19 and TRBJ1-1; D gene unclear. V was pared by 5 bases and J by 4 bases, with 11 bases between. This CDR3 is built from 13 residues. Germline-derived CDR1 and CDR2 are LNHDA and SQIVND (reference sequence). CDR3 in amino acids: CASSVNSVTEAFF. CDR3 nucleotides: TGTGCCAGTAGTGTCAATTCCGTCACTGAAGCTTTCTTT.

This chain uses TRBV4-2 with TRBJ2-3, with 7 bases matching TRBD2. The CDR3 totals 16 residues. The germline V gene encodes CDR1 LGHNA and CDR2 YNFKEQ. Trimming took 3 bases from V and 5 from J; bases not matched to a gene: 11. The DNA of the CDR3 is TGTGCCAGCAGCCACCTCCGCGCGCGGGAGAAAGATACGCAGTATTTT. Its translation is CASSHLRAREKDTQYF.

The V gene is TRBV5-1, the J gene TRBJ1-3, with 9 bases matching TRBD1. The CDR3 length is 14 residues. J gave up 4 bases and V 4 bases, and 3 bases lay outside the gene matches. Germline values: CDR1 SGHRS, CDR2 YFSETQ. The CDR3 nucleotides read TGCGCCAGCAGCCAAGGACAGGGGGGAAACACCATATATTTT. Amino acid sequence: CASSQGQGGNTIYF. Filled out from reference TRBV5-1 and TRBJ1-3, the complete variable domain reads KAGVTQTPRYLIKTRGQQVTLSCSPISGHRSVSWYQQTPGQGLQFLFEYFSETQRNKGNFPGRFSGRQFSNSRSEMNVSTLELGDSALYLCASSQGQGGNTIYFGEGSWLTVV.

V usage is TRBV19 and J usage is TRBJ2-5; tentatively, D is TRBD1 (5 bases). Germline V CDR1 and CDR2: LNHDA, SQIVND (reference sequence). Trimming took off 4 bases at V and 4 bases at J, with 13 bases between the two ends. CDR3 length: 14 residues. The CDR3 DNA is TGTGCCAGTAGTACTCTACAGGTAGGAGAGACCCAGTACTTC. Translated: CASSTLQVGETQYF.

This clone occurred a few times. The chain employs TRBV11-2 and TRBJ2-5, with D hard to call. The CDR3 has 13 amino acids. Germline-derived CDR1 and CDR2 are SGHAT and FQNNGV. V was trimmed by 4 bases and J by 3 bases, leaving 9 bases between them. The CDR3 coding sequence is TGTGCCAGCAGCTCCGGCTTCAAAGAGACCCAGTACTTC. It specifies CASSSGFKETQYF. The entire variable domain, with the rest obtained from reference TRBV11-2 and TRBJ2-5, is as follows: EAGVAQSPRYKIIEKRQSVAFWCNPISGHATLYWYQQILGQGPKLLIQFQNNGVVDDSQLPKDRFSAERLKGVDSTLKIQPAKLEDSAVYLCASSSGFKETQYFGPGTRLLVL.

V and J are TRBV10-3 and TRBJ1-2, with a tentative D call TRBD1 (5 bases). The V end lost 5 bases, the J end lost 8 bases, and 18 bases lay between the germline ends. Germline V gives CDR1 ENHRY, CDR2 SYGVKD. The CDR3 totals 14 residues. CDR3 sequence: CAISPQSGWDGYTF. In DNA, the CDR3 is TGTGCCATCAGTCCGCAGTCCGGATGGGACGGCTACACCTTC.

V and J are TRBV7-9 and TRBJ2-2; D call uncertain. Germline V lookup: CDR1 SEHNR, CDR2 FQNEAQ (reference sequence). CDR3 length equals 15 residues. V shed 2 bases and J shed 0 bases, with 7 bases lying between them. CDR3 sequence (DNA): TGTGCCAGCAGCTTAAACAGCGCGAACACCGGGGAGCTGTTTTTT. Amino acids: CASSLNSANTGELFF.

The chain carries TRBV7-2 and TRBJ2-7; the D gene is possibly TRBD2 (6 bases). The CDR3 is 15 residues long. The germline V gene has CDR1 SGHTA and CDR2 FQGNSA. V lost 3 bases and J 2 bases, leaving 14 bases between the germline ends. The CDR3 DNA reads TGTGCCAGCAGCTTTCTCCCGGGACTTCCCTACGAGCAGTACTTC. Protein sequence: CASSFLPGLPYEQYF. Full variable domain (missing parts from reference TRBV7-2 and TRBJ2-7): GAGVSQSPSNKVTEKGKDVELRCDPISGHTALYWYRQSLGQGLEFLIYFQGNSAPDKSGLPSDRFSAERTGGSVSTLTIQRTQQEDSAVYLCASSFLPGLPYEQYFGPGTRLTVT.

Details on this clone: At the DNA level, this CDR3 is encoded by other sequences in the same sample as well. The chain has TRBV9 and TRBJ2-5; D remains ambiguous. The CDR3 spans 15 residues. The germline CDR1 and CDR2 sequences are SGDLS and YYNGEE. V was trimmed by 0 bases and J by 4 bases, leaving 13 bases between them. The CDR3 DNA sequence: TGTGCCAGCAGCGTAGACCCGGGTTTGGGAGAGACCCAGTACTTC. Translating gives CASSVDPGLGETQYF.

The V and J genes are TRBV5-4 and TRBJ2-2; the match to TRBD2 covers 8 bases. Germline CDR1 SGHNT, CDR2 YYREEE (reference sequence). This CDR3 contains 17 residues. V gave up 1 base and J gave up 6 bases; unmatched junction bases: 11. CDR3: CASSLSWTGGPSGELFF. CDR3 DNA sequence: TGTGCCAGCAGCTTGAGTTGGACGGGAGGGCCATCCGGGGAGCTGTTTTTT.

V usage is TRBV6-6 and J usage is TRBJ1-1, with D hard to call. Germline V lookup: CDR1 MNHNY, CDR2 SVGAGI (reference sequence). Trimming shortened V by 2 bases and J by 0 bases, and 4 bases separated the two germline ends. CDR3 length: 13 amino acids. CDR3 nucleotides: TGTGCCAGCAGTTACCTCTTGAACACTGAAGCTTTCTTT. This translates into CASSYLLNTEAFF.

The gene calls are TRBV29-1 and TRBJ2-7; tentative D call: TRBD2 (6 bases). V was pared by 3 bases and J by 5 bases, with 14 bases between. This CDR3 spans 13 amino acids. Looked up from germline, CDR1 is SQVTM and CDR2 is ANQGSEA. The CDR3 coding sequence is TGCAGCGTTGACCACGGCGGAGGGGACGAGCAGTACTTC. Amino acids: CSVDHGGGDEQYF.

The chain uses TRBV27 and TRBJ2-2; tentative D call: TRBD1 (7 bases). This CDR3 is built from 13 residues. CDR1 MNHEY and CDR2 SMNVEV come from the germline V gene (reference sequence). With 8 bases removed from V and 7 bases from J, the gap between germline ends came to 14 bases. The CDR3: CASAHRGGGELFF. In nucleotides, the CDR3 is TGTGCCAGCGCGCACAGGGGAGGCGGGGAGCTGTTTTTT.

The chain employs TRBV19 and TRBJ2-5, with D tentatively TRBD1 or TRBD2 (5 bases each). The CDR3 has 14 amino acids. Deletions cut 11 bases from V and 5 bases from J, with 21 bases between. Germline values: CDR1 LNHDA, CDR2 SQIVND (reference sequence). The CDR3 loop reads CASNNRGPGETQYF. CDR3 DNA sequence: TGTGCCTCGAATAACCGGGGCCCCGGCGAGACCCAGTACTTC.

The rearrangement uses TRBV6-5 and TRBJ1-1; D may be TRBD1 (5 bases). The CDR3 length is 15 residues. Trimming took off 6 bases at V and 0 bases at J, with 14 bases between the two ends. CDR1 is MNHEY and CDR2 is SVGAGI in the germline V gene. Here the CDR3 reads CASSASGLVNTEAFF. The CDR3 bases are TGTGCCAGCAGCGCTTCGGGACTCGTGAACACTGAAGCTTTCTTT.

The CDR3 sequence is CASSYSGLARPEYF. DNA for the CDR3: TGTGCCAGCAGTTACTCGGGGCTAGCGAGGCCAGAGTACTTC. The chain is built from TRBV6-6 and TRBJ2-7, with a tentative D call TRBD2 (6 bases). V dropped 0 bases and J dropped 11 bases, with 17 bases sitting between them. The CDR3 covers 14 residues. Germline V lookup: CDR1 MNHNY, CDR2 SVGAGI (reference sequence).

This clone has more than one count but fewer than ten. The rearrangement uses TRBV7-2 and TRBJ2-7, with a tentative D call TRBD1 (6 bases). Trimming pared 2 bases from V and 5 bases from J, leaving 7 bases between. From germline, CDR1 is SGHTA and CDR2 FQGNSA. The CDR3 length is 12 residues. The DNA of the CDR3 is TGTGCCAGCAGCTTACAGGGGAACGAGCAGTACTTC. Residues: CASSLQGNEQYF.

Written as DNA, the CDR3 is TGCGCCAGCAGCTTGGGAATTACGGTCCCTGAAGCTTTCTTT. Translating it yields CASSLGITVPEAFF. The chain recombines TRBV5-1 with TRBJ1-1; no firm D call. The CDR3 is 14 amino acids. Germline CDR1 is SGHRS and CDR2 is YFSETQ. V was shortened by 0 bases and J by 6 bases, with 12 bases between the two germline ends.

This chain uses TRBV5-5 with TRBJ1-2; TRBD1 might be the D (6 bases). Germline CDR1 reads SGHKS; CDR2 reads YYEKEE (reference sequence). Trimming stripped 4 bases from V and 5 bases from J, with 12 bases between. This CDR3 is 13 amino acids long. The CDR3 is CASSTDRTYGYTF. CDR3 coding DNA: TGTGCCAGCAGCACCGACAGGACTTATGGCTACACCTTC.